A selection of T cell receptor beta chains follows, all from one sample in a study of cytomegalovirus exposure and HLA in healthy donors. The data were produced by immunoSEQ multiplex PCR, yet TCRdb's version contains in-frame clones alone and is incomplete. The profile shows roughly 190,000 clones, more than 70% of them singletons. Specimen: PBMCs. These receptors all stem from a woman aged 40-49 years in good health and CMV-seronegative. Each CDR3 is given with its conserved first and last residue. D genes are given only for firm matches. Expanded clones get a size class; other rows say once, few or many, or leave the size out.

D gene	V gene	J gene	clone size	CDR3 protein	CDR3 DNA
-	TRBV7-2	TRBJ2-1	-	CASSYTNRRGGEQFF	TGTGCCAGCAGCTACACAAACCGCCGAGGGGGTGAGCAGTTCTTC
-	TRBV6-4	TRBJ2-3	-	CASSDRGLADTQYF	TGTGCCAGCAGTGACCGAGGTCTCGCAGATACGCAGTATTTT
-	TRBV5-4	TRBJ2-1	once	CASKPLGGSYNEQFF	TGTGCCAGCAAGCCCCTCGGAGGGTCCTACAATGAGCAGTTCTTC
-	TRBV2	TRBJ1-1	-	CASRVYTNTEAFF	TGTGCCAGCAGGGTTTACACGAACACTGAAGCTTTCTTT
-	TRBV7-3	TRBJ1-1	-	CASSLRRDTEAFF	TGTGCCAGCAGCTTAAGGAGAGACACTGAAGCTTTCTTT
TRBD2	TRBV27	TRBJ2-7	-	CASSLWGLAGAGEQYF	TGTGCCAGCAGTTTATGGGGACTAGCGGGTGCCGGCGAGCAGTACTTC
-	TRBV15	TRBJ1-1	-	CATSRDSGSRMEAFF	TGTGCCACCAGCAGAGATAGCGGTTCTCGGATGGAAGCTTTCTTT
-	TRBV4-3	TRBJ2-3	-	CASSPSLSRGTDTQYF	TGCGCCAGCAGCCCGAGTCTCAGCCGGGGCACAGATACGCAGTATTTT
TRBD1	TRBV9	TRBJ1-3	-	CASSASGTAGNTIYF	TGTGCCAGCAGCGCCTCCGGGACAGCGGGAAACACCATATATTTT
-	TRBV4-1	TRBJ2-3	-	CASSQRDFHTQYF	TGCGCCAGCAGCCAGCGGGACTTTCATACGCAGTATTTT
-	TRBV7-9	TRBJ1-1	-	CASSFTTDSEAFF	TGTGCCAGCAGCTTTACGACGGACTCTGAAGCTTTCTTT
TRBD2	TRBV7-8	TRBJ2-1	few	CASSLTGGAGGYNEQFF	TGTGCCAGCAGCTTAACCGGTGGGGCGGGGGGCTACAATGAGCAGTTCTTC
-	TRBV30	TRBJ1-1	-	CASTGPGNTEAFF	TGTGCCTCCACAGGGCCGGGGAACACTGAAGCTTTCTTT
-	TRBV7-8	TRBJ1-2	-	CASSLVEYGYTF	TGTGCCAGCAGCTTAGTAGAGTATGGCTACACCTTC
-	TRBV11-1	TRBJ2-2	-	CASSFRVRAGELFF	TGTGCCAGCAGCTTCAGGGTTCGCGCCGGGGAGCTGTTTTTT
-	TRBV6-5	TRBJ2-2	-	CASSYVNLRTGELFF	TGTGCCAGCAGTTACGTAAACTTAAGAACCGGGGAGCTGTTTTTT
TRBD1	TRBV30	TRBJ1-1	-	CAWIPTGAAEAFF	TGTGCCTGGATCCCTACAGGGGCGGCTGAAGCTTTCTTT
TRBD2	TRBV4-2	TRBJ2-3	once	CASSQGLAGGATSTDTQYF	TGTGCCAGCAGCCAAGGACTAGCGGGGGGAGCCACTAGCACAGATACGCAGTATTTT
TRBD1	TRBV9	TRBJ2-2	-	CASSLSQGATGELFF	TGTGCCAGCAGCTTATCACAGGGGGCCACCGGGGAGCTGTTTTTT
TRBD1	TRBV19	TRBJ1-3	-	CASIDRAGNTIYF	TGTGCCAGTATTGACAGGGCTGGAAACACCATATATTTT
-	TRBV11-1	TRBJ2-7	-	CASSYARAYEQYF	TGTGCCAGCAGCTACGCTCGAGCCTACGAGCAGTACTTC
-	TRBV11-2	TRBJ1-2	once	CASSLETGAVYGYTF	TGTGCCAGCAGCTTAGAGACAGGAGCGGTCTATGGCTACACCTTC
TRBD1	TRBV7-2	TRBJ2-5	-	CASSLSDRAGVSETQYF	TGTGCCAGCAGCCTCTCGGACAGGGCAGGTGTGTCGGAGACCCAGTACTTC
TRBD1	TRBV6-5	TRBJ1-6	-	CASSYSLDRGLHF	TGTGCCAGCAGTTACTCGTTGGACAGGGGACTCCACTTT
-	TRBV4-3	TRBJ2-1	-	CASSQAIASYNEQFF	TGCGCCAGCAGCCAAGCGATAGCGAGTTACAATGAGCAGTTCTTC
-	TRBV9	TRBJ2-2	-	CASSVALGRGTGELFF	TGTGCCAGCAGCGTAGCCCTAGGACGGGGGACCGGGGAGCTGTTTTTT
-	TRBV9	TRBJ2-5	once	CASSFVGDGETQYF	TGTGCCAGCAGCTTCGTCGGGGATGGGGAGACCCAGTACTTC
-	TRBV28	TRBJ1-5	once	CASTQTPGYQPQHF	TGTGCCAGCACCCAAACCCCAGGGTATCAGCCCCAGCATTTT
-	TRBV4-1	TRBJ2-2	once	CASRPLGAGELFF	TGCGCCAGCAGACCTCTAGGGGCCGGGGAGCTGTTTTTT
TRBD1	TRBV2	TRBJ1-6	-	CASRDRGLYNSPLHF	TGTGCCAGCAGGGACAGGGGGCTCTATAATTCACCCCTCCACTTT
TRBD2	TRBV18	TRBJ2-7	few	CASSDSGRSSYEQYF	TGTGCCAGCTCGGATAGCGGGAGGAGCTCCTACGAGCAGTACTTC
TRBD2	TRBV5-1	TRBJ2-3	once	CASLLGGTSSDTQYF	TGCGCCAGCTTGCTTGGTGGGACTAGCTCAGATACGCAGTATTTT
TRBD1	TRBV5-1	TRBJ1-2	few	CASSLRTGDYGYTF	TGCGCCAGCAGCTTGAGGACAGGGGACTATGGCTACACCTTC
TRBD1	TRBV2	TRBJ2-1	-	CASSPGTGGYNEQFF	TGTGCCAGCAGCCCCGGGACAGGGGGCTACAATGAGCAGTTCTTC
TRBD1	TRBV27	TRBJ1-4	few	CASSLQQGAREKLFF	TGTGCCAGCAGTTTGCAACAGGGGGCGCGGGAAAAACTGTTTTTT
TRBD2	TRBV5-1	TRBJ2-1	few	CASKSLAGDAYNEQFF	TGCGCCAGCAAAAGTCTAGCGGGAGATGCCTACAATGAGCAGTTCTTC
TRBD1	TRBV9	TRBJ1-2	-	CASSSGQVLYGYTF	TGTGCCAGCAGCTCTGGACAGGTACTCTATGGCTACACCTTC
TRBD2	TRBV25-1	TRBJ2-1	-	CASSELAGAYNEQFF	TGTGCCAGCAGTGAACTAGCGGGAGCCTACAATGAGCAGTTCTTC
-	TRBV5-1	TRBJ2-3	-	CASSESRGTDTQYF	TGCGCCAGCAGTGAGTCTAGGGGGACAGATACGCAGTATTTT
-	TRBV5-4	TRBJ1-2	-	CASSPVAANYGYTF	TGTGCCAGCAGCCCGGTAGCAGCCAACTATGGCTACACCTTC
-	TRBV6-1	TRBJ1-1	-	CASTPSGAAGEAFF	TGTGCCAGCACTCCCTCAGGGGCAGCAGGTGAAGCTTTCTTT
-	TRBV20-1	TRBJ2-5	-	CSRWGPETQYF	TGCAGCCGATGGGGGCCCGAGACCCAGTACTTC
-	TRBV25-1	TRBJ1-1	-	CASSRGPGLNTEAFF	TGTGCCAGCAGTCGAGGTCCGGGATTGAACACTGAAGCTTTCTTT
TRBD2	TRBV7-2	TRBJ2-1	-	CASTSGRAGEQFF	TGTGCCAGCACCAGCGGGAGGGCGGGTGAGCAGTTCTTC
-	TRBV6-1	TRBJ1-1	-	CASTGNFNTEAFF	TGTGCCAGCACCGGGAACTTTAACACTGAAGCTTTCTTT
TRBD2	TRBV27	TRBJ2-3	-	CASSLGGSVADTQYF	TGTGCCAGCAGTTTGGGAGGGAGTGTAGCCGATACGCAGTATTTT
TRBD2	TRBV6-5	TRBJ2-7	few	CATGWLAGGHEQYF	TGTGCCACCGGGTGGTTGGCGGGAGGCCACGAGCAGTACTTC
-	TRBV18	TRBJ2-5	-	CASSPNGQETQYF	TGTGCCAGCTCACCAAACGGCCAAGAGACCCAGTACTTC
TRBD2	TRBV5-4	TRBJ2-1	-	CASSLGLAGKVDEQFF	TGTGCCAGCAGCTTGGGGCTAGCGGGAAAGGTGGATGAGCAGTTCTTC
TRBD2	TRBV2	TRBJ2-6	-	CASSDGLAGGYSGANVLTF	TGTGCCAGCAGTGATGGACTAGCGGGTGGGTACTCTGGGGCCAACGTCCTGACTTTC